This TCR beta chain was identified in a study of blood T cell repertoires in COVID-19. Study summary: In each case, the material was cDNA or gDNA derived from T cells, B-cell-depleted T cells, or PBMCs.

V dropped 2 bases and J dropped 10; count of bases not matched to a gene: 5. This CDR3 is built from 13 residues. Germline V lookup: CDR1 GTSNPN, CDR2 SVGIG (reference sequence). Sequenced by immunoSEQ multiplex PCR; TCRdb stores in-frame clones only, minus some. Counted here are roughly 360,000 clones, over 65% occurring once; the ten biggest clones make up more than 0.85%. Sequences were obtained from peripheral blood. The clonotype originates from a human donor with acute or convalescent COVID-19. The donor label of this sample is uncertain. The chain is built from TRBV30 and TRBJ1-6, with 7 bases identical to TRBD1. The CDR3 DNA reads TGTGCCTGGAGTTCGACAGGGCAATCACCCCTCCACTTT. This encodes CAWSSTGQSPLHF.